What follows are 15 T cell receptor beta chains derived from one specimen sequenced in a study of blood T cell repertoires in COVID-19. Method: immunoSEQ multiplex PCR; TCRdb's copy keeps in-frame clones and lacks some. The repertoire has around 250,000 clones, approximately 85% of them found once; the top ten carry 9% to 15%. Sequencing input: peripheral blood. These receptors all come from a man older than 75 with acute or convalescent COVID-19.

This chain uses TRBV4-1 with TRBJ2-5, with D possibly TRBD2 on 6 matching bases. In germline, CDR1 is MGHRA, CDR2 YSYEKL. This CDR3 contains 13 residues. The V and J ends lost 4 bases and 2 bases respectively, with 8 bases between them. CDR3 residues: CASSREVQETQYF. Here the CDR3 DNA reads TGCGCCAGCAGCCGGGAGGTTCAAGAGACCCAGTACTTC.

The chain recombines TRBV3-1 (or the pseudogene TRBV3-2) with TRBJ1-6, with 7 bases aligning to TRBD1. The CDR3 length is 14 residues. Germline CDR1 is LGHDT and CDR2 is YNNKEL (reference sequence). The ends lost 0 bases at V and 8 bases at J; junction bases unmatched: 1. The CDR3 DNA reads TGTGCCAGCAGCCAAGAAGGGGGCCATTCACCCCTCCACTTT. Its protein is CASSQEGGHSPLHF.

The gene calls are TRBV2 and TRBJ2-3; the match to TRBD2 covers 7 bases. Per the germline V gene, CDR1 is SNHLY and CDR2 is FYNNEI. The J segment lost 3 bases and the V segment lost 6 bases, leaving 9 bases of the junction unmatched. The CDR3 is 15 amino acids. The CDR3 DNA reads TGTGCCAGCAGCCTAGGGCAGGGAGGGACAGATACGCAGTATTTT. This codes for CASSLGQGGTDTQYF.

The rearrangement joins TRBV28 to TRBJ2-7; 8 nucleotides match TRBD1. Trimming took 6 bases from V and 3 from J; bases not matched to a gene: 10. This CDR3 spans 15 amino acids. Germline V lookup: CDR1 MDHEN, CDR2 SYDVKM. CDR3 coding DNA: TGTGCCAGCAGGCGCCTGAGACAGGGGCTCTACGAGCAGTACTTC. It codes for CASRRLRQGLYEQYF.

The V call is TRBV5-1, the J call TRBJ2-5; TRBD2 might be the D (6 bases). The CDR3 covers 15 residues. The germline V and J ends were trimmed by 2 bases and 3 bases, with 14 bases remaining between them. CDR1 is SGHRS and CDR2 is YFSETQ in the germline V gene. In nucleotides, the CDR3 is TGCGCCAGCAGCTTCGGCGGAACGGGAGAAGAGACCCAGTACTTC. Translation: CASSFGGTGEETQYF.

The chain combines TRBV19 with TRBJ1-5; D possibly corresponds to TRBD1 (6 bases). From germline, CDR1 is LNHDA and CDR2 SQIVND (reference sequence). Deletions cut 8 bases from V and 3 bases from J, with 14 bases between. The CDR3 is 14 amino acids. CDR3 residues: CASSRDTYNQPQHF. The CDR3 region has the DNA TGTGCCAGTTCCCGGGACACCTACAATCAGCCCCAGCATTTT.

This clone was found a few times. This chain connects TRBV28 to TRBJ1-3; tentative D call: TRBD1 (6 bases). Germline V lookup: CDR1 MDHEN, CDR2 SYDVKM. This CDR3 spans 14 amino acids. The V end lost 8 bases, the J end lost 0 bases, and 11 bases lay between the germline ends. The chain's CDR3 is CASQRGGSGNTIYF. The CDR3 DNA follows: TGTGCCAGCCAGAGGGGGGGCTCTGGAAACACCATATATTTT. Full variable domain (missing parts from reference TRBV28 and TRBJ1-3): DVKVTQSSRYLVKRTGEKVFLECVQDMDHENMFWYRQDPGLGLRLIYFSYDVKMKEKGDIPEGYSVSREKKERFSLILESASTNQTSMYLCASQRGGSGNTIYFGEGSWLTVV.

On this clone itself: This sample also contains other DNA sequences that code for the same CDR3. V is TRBV18 and J is TRBJ2-3; a possible D gene is TRBD2 (6 bases). CDR3 size: 16 residues. Germline CDR1 KGHSH, CDR2 LQKENI. Trimming pared 1 base from V and 1 base from J, leaving 12 bases between. The CDR3 sequence: CASSPQGGGGTDTQYF. In nucleotides, the CDR3 is TGTGCCAGCTCACCACAAGGCGGAGGGGGCACAGATACGCAGTATTTT.

J is TRBJ1-5 and V is TRBV29-1, with D perhaps matching TRBD1 (6 bases). Trimming shortened V by 6 bases and J by 0 bases, and 15 bases separated the two germline ends. The CDR3 spans 15 residues. Germline CDR1 is SQVTM and CDR2 is ANQGSEA. The CDR3 region is CSVTQGGGSNQPQHF. In DNA, the CDR3 is TGCAGCGTCACTCAAGGGGGGGGTAGCAATCAGCCCCAGCATTTT.

The V gene is TRBV3-1 (or the pseudogene TRBV3-2), the J gene TRBJ2-2; no definite D call. CDR1 and CDR2 (germline): LGHDT, YNNKEL (reference sequence). With 4 bases removed from V and 7 bases from J, the gap between germline ends came to 7 bases. The CDR3 sequence is 12 residues long. As DNA, the CDR3 is TGTGCCAGCAGCCCCCAGGTCGGGGAGCTGTTTTTT. This gives the protein CASSPQVGELFF.

This chain connects TRBV28 to TRBJ2-2; D might be TRBD2 (6 bases). CDR3 length: 13 residues. Germline V gene data show CDR1 as MDHEN and CDR2 as SYDVKM. The V end lost 9 bases, the J end lost 4 bases, and 12 bases lay between the germline ends. The CDR3 DNA follows: TGTGCCAGTCAGCTGCGGGGCACCGGGGAGCTGTTTTTT. Translation: CASQLRGTGELFF.

V is TRBV7-8 and J is TRBJ1-2; D is undetermined. Per germline, CDR1 SGHVS and CDR2 FQNEAQ. V lost 1 base to trimming and J lost 5 bases, with 8 bases between them. The CDR3 covers 13 residues. CDR3 sequence: CASSLGEDYGYTF. The DNA for the CDR3 is TGTGCCAGCAGCTTAGGCGAGGATTATGGCTACACCTTC.

V gene TRBV5-1 combines with J gene TRBJ1-4; tentatively, D is TRBD1 (5 bases). Looked up from germline, CDR1 is SGHRS and CDR2 is YFSETQ. V was trimmed by 0 bases and J by 8 bases, leaving 14 bases between them. The CDR3 runs 15 residues. DNA of the CDR3: TGCGCCAGCAGCTTGGCCGGAGACAGAACGGAAAAACTGTTTTTT. It yields the protein CASSLAGDRTEKLFF.

Here the CDR3 reads CASSPTQEGYTF. CDR3 in DNA: TGTGCCAGCAGTCCCACCCAGGAAGGCTACACCTTC. The V and J genes are TRBV6-6 and TRBJ1-2; no firm D call. CDR1 MNHNY and CDR2 SVGAGI come from the germline V gene (reference sequence). This CDR3 spans 12 amino acids. V was clipped by 5 bases and J by 8 bases, with 12 bases between them.

This clone showed up just a few times. This sequence joins TRBV6-5 and TRBJ2-7; D possibly corresponds to TRBD2 (5 bases). V was pared by 0 bases and J by 7 bases, with 19 bases between. This CDR3 has 16 residues. Germline V gene data show CDR1 as MNHEY and CDR2 as SVGAGI. CDR3 coding DNA: TGTGCCAGCAGTTACTCGGTGGCAGTGGTTGGAGGAGAGCAGTACTTC. This sequence encodes CASSYSVAVVGGEQYF.